This T cell receptor (beta chain) was sequenced during a study of cytomegalovirus exposure and HLA in healthy donors. Study results and limitations: DRB1 had the most TCR associations and HLA-C the fewest, a later analysis found, with rates varying by HLA locus. In an earlier analysis, productive rearrangement rates for most beta V segments clustered near 87% or 30%.

With 60 Vbeta and 13 Jbeta primers, the PCR was carried out. Profiling relied on immunoSEQ multiplex PCR, and the TCRdb table lists in-frame clones only, not all of them. The sample shows about 120,000 clones, 74% of them seen only once. Trimming removed 9 bases from V and 6 bases from J; junction bases left unmatched: 3. This CDR3 spans 13 amino acids. CDR1 is MNHNS and CDR2 is SASEGT in the germline V gene. With regard to this clone: Its antigen is as yet unknown.

Sequences were obtained from PBMCs. The V gene is TRBV6-1, the J gene TRBJ2-2; TRBD1 agrees at 11 bases. The TCR sequence derives from a man aged 25-45 years in good health and CMV-seropositive. CDR3 in amino acids: CARRDRGAGELFF. Written as DNA, the CDR3 is TGTGCCAGGCGGGACAGGGGGGCCGGGGAGCTGTTTTTT.